The rows below give T cell receptor beta chains drawn from one sample of a study of post-analysis software for immune sequencing data. TCRdb reanalysed the PCR reads using MiXCR and keeps one entry per CDR3 protein. The sample yields some 890,000 distinct CDR3 sequences, about 53% seen once. The sequenced material came from blood. The receptors here all came from a girl between 10 and 17 years old with multiple sclerosis. The CDR3 runs from the conserved cysteine through the conserved F or W. A D gene is named only where the DNA matches it firmly. A clone size is listed for some rows: how often the clone was seen (once, few, many), or a class if it is expanded.

NA | NA | TRBJ1-5 | 12 | TRBV10-3 | TGTGCCATCAGTCCTAGGGGTCAGCCCCAGCATTTT | CAISPRGQPQHF
NA | NA | TRBJ1-5 | 16 | TRBV25-1 | TGTGCCAGCAGCCCCCAAGAACATAAGAGCAATCAGCCCCAGCATTTT | CASSPQEHKSNQPQHF
NA | NA | TRBJ2-3 | 16 | TRBV5-1 | TGCGCCAGCAGCTTGTCGATGGGACGGGGCGCAGATACGCAGTATTTT | CASSLSMGRGADTQYF
many | TRBD2 | TRBJ2-7 | 15 | TRBV20-1 | TGCAGTGCTAGAGATTTGCGCGGGACTACCTACGAGCAGTACTTC | CSARDLRGTTYEQYF
NA | NA | TRBJ2-5 | 12 | TRBV13 | TGTGCCAGCAGCTATGAGGGAGGGACCCAGTACTTC | CASSYEGGTQYF
few | NA | TRBJ2-1 | 15 | TRBV6-4 | TGTGCCAGCTCCGTCTTGGCGGCGCCCTACAATGAGCAGTTCTTC | CASSVLAAPYNEQFF
few | NA | TRBJ1-1 | 14 | TRBV5-1 | TGCGCCAGCAGCTCGGACGGTAGGAACACTGAAGCTTTCTTT | CASSSDGRNTEAFF
many | TRBD1 | TRBJ1-5 | 14 | TRBV28 | TGTGCCAGCAGCCCCGGGACAGGCAATCAGCCCCAGCATTTT | CASSPGTGNQPQHF
few | NA | TRBJ2-5 | 14 | TRBV4-1 | TGCGCCAGCAGCCCAGTCGGGTCGGGAGAGACCCAGTACTTC | CASSPVGSGETQYF
NA | NA | TRBJ1-1 | 14 | TRBV20-1 | TGCAGTGCTACCTTGGACAGAGTGAACACTGAAGCTTTCTTT | CSATLDRVNTEAFF
NA | NA | TRBJ2-3 | 16 | TRBV20-1 | TGCAGTGCTAGAGGCCTTCGCGGCACCCCGGGAGATACGCAGTATTTT | CSARGLRGTPGDTQYF
NA | NA | TRBJ2-1 | 13 | TRBV18 | TGTGCCAGCTCACCACCAGAAGGGAATGAGCAGTTCTTC | CASSPPEGNEQFF
NA | TRBD2 | TRBJ2-1 | 16 | TRBV4-2 | TGTGCCAGCAGCCAAGAGGGAGTCGGGGGGGCCAATGAGCAGTTCTTC | CASSQEGVGGANEQFF
few | NA | TRBJ2-7 | 15 | TRBV9 | TGTGCCAGCAGCGTAGAACCCCGGGACCCCTACGAGCAGTACTTC | CASSVEPRDPYEQYF
NA | NA | TRBJ2-3 | 15 | TRBV20-1 | TGCAGTGCTGGATCAGCACGGGGGAACACAGATACGCAGTATTTT | CSAGSARGNTDTQYF
NA | TRBD2 | TRBJ2-4 | 19 | TRBV7-9 | TGTGCCAGCAGCCAGGGGACTAGCGGGGGGCGTGTGGCCAAAAACATTCAGTACTTC | CASSQGTSGGRVAKNIQYF
NA | TRBD1 | TRBJ2-7 | 15 | TRBV11-1 | TGTGCCAGCGGGGGACAGGGGGCGATAGCCTACGAGCAGTACTTC | CASGGQGAIAYEQYF